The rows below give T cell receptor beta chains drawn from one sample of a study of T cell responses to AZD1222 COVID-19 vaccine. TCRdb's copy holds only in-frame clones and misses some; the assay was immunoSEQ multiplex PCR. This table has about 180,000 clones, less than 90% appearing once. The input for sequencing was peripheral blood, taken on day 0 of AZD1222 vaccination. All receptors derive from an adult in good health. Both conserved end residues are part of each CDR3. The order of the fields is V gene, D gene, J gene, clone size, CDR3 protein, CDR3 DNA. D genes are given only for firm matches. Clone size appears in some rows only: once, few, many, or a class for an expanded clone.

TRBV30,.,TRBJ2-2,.,CAWSVRPTNTGELFF,TGTGCCTGGAGTGTACGGCCGACCAACACCGGGGAGCTGTTTTTT
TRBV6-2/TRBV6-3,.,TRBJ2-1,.,CASSHLSEVEEQFF,TGTGCCAGCAGTCACCTATCGGAGGTGGAGGAGCAGTTCTTC
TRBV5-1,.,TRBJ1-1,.,CASSHPGGQDEAFF,TGCGCCAGCAGCCATCCAGGAGGGCAGGATGAAGCTTTCTTT
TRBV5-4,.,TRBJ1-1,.,CASSLPGPNTEAFF,TGTGCCAGCAGCTTGCCAGGGCCGAACACTGAAGCTTTCTTT
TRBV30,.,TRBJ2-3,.,CAWSVGASSHTQYF,TGTGCCTGGAGTGTAGGTGCTAGTAGCCATACGCAGTATTTT
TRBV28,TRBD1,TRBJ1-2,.,CASTHQGGDHGYTF,TGTGCCAGCACCCACCAGGGGGGGGATCATGGCTACACCTTC
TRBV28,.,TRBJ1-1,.,CASNTGTPYTEAFF,TGTGCCAGCAACACCGGGACACCTTACACTGAAGCTTTCTTT
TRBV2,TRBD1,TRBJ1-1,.,CASSEERQGAGTEAFF,TGTGCCAGCAGTGAAGAGAGACAGGGGGCTGGAACTGAAGCTTTCTTT
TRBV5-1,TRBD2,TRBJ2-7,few,CASSLGLAGSYEQYF,TGCGCCAGCAGCCTGGGACTAGCGGGGTCCTACGAGCAGTACTTC
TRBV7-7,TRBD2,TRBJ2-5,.,CASSGGAGGGETQYF,TGTGCTAGCAGCGGCGGCGCGGGAGGAGGGGAGACCCAGTACTTC
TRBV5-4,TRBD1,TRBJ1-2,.,CASSSTGSDGYTF,TGTGCCAGCAGCTCGACAGGGTCTGATGGCTACACCTTC
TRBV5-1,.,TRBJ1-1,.,CASSGGQTHTEAFF,TGCGCCAGCAGCGGTGGACAGACCCACACTGAAGCTTTCTTT
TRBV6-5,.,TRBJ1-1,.,CASSSETDTEAFF,TGTGCCAGCAGTTCTGAGACAGACACTGAAGCTTTCTTT
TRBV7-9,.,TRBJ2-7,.,CASSLLSVWEQYF,TGTGCCAGCAGCCTTTTGTCCGTATGGGAGCAGTACTTC
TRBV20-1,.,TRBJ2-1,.,CSASQATYNEQFF,TGCAGTGCAAGTCAGGCCACGTACAATGAGCAGTTCTTC
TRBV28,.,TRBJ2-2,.,CASCTGGAGNTGELFF,TGTGCCAGCTGCACCGGGGGAGCGGGGAACACCGGGGAGCTGTTTTTT
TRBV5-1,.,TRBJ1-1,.,CASSLDSRRTEAFF,TGCGCCAGCAGCTTGGATAGCAGAAGAACTGAAGCTTTCTTT
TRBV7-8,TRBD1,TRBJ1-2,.,CASSPDRVGGYTF,TGTGCCAGCAGCCCCGACAGGGTGGGAGGCTACACCTTC
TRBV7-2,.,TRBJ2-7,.,CASSLNLYEQYF,TGTGCCAGCAGCTTGAACCTCTACGAGCAGTACTTC
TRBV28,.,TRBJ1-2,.,CASKEAGADGYTF,TGTGCCAGCAAAGAGGCAGGGGCAGACGGCTACACCTTC
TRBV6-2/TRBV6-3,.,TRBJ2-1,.,CASSPEGGQYNEQFF,TGTGCCAGCAGCCCAGAAGGCGGACAATACAATGAGCAGTTCTTC
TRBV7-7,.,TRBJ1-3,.,CASSPEGLSGNTIYF,TGTGCCAGCAGCCCCGAGGGGCTCTCTGGAAACACCATATATTTT
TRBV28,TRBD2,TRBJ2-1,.,CATRTSGSGGEQFF,TGTGCCACAAGGACTAGCGGGAGTGGAGGTGAGCAGTTCTTC
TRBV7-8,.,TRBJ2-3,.,CASSLEGGTSTDTQYF,TGTGCCAGCAGCTTAGAGGGCGGGACTAGCACAGATACGCAGTATTTT
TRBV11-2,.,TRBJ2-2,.,CASSSLAGLPVGELFF,TGTGCCAGCAGCTCATTGGCGGGCCTTCCTGTCGGGGAGCTGTTTTTT
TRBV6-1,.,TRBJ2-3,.,CASSDSTDTQYF,TGTGCCAGCAGTGACAGCACAGATACGCAGTATTTT
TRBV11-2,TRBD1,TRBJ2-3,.,CASSLDYVGTGVRTDTQYF,TGTGCCAGCAGCTTAGATTACGTCGGGACAGGGGTCCGCACAGATACGCAGTATTTT
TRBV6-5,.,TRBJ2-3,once,CASSSPTDTQYF,TGTGCCAGCAGTTCCCCCACAGATACGCAGTATTTT
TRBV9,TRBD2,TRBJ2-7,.,CASSVSVQPTPSGIYYEQYF,TGTGCCAGCAGCGTATCTGTCCAACCGACGCCTAGCGGGATCTACTACGAGCAGTACTTC
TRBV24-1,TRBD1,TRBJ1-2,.,CATSDLGPGGSNYGYTF,TGTGCCACCAGTGATTTGGGTCCAGGGGGAAGTAACTATGGCTACACCTTC
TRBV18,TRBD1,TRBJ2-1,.,CASSRQGYNEQFF,TGTGCCAGCTCACGACAGGGGTACAATGAGCAGTTCTTC
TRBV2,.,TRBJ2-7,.,CASSLRGGNEQYF,TGTGCCAGCAGTTTAAGGGGCGGGAACGAGCAGTACTTC
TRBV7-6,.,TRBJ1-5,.,CASSLKVWDSNQPQHF,TGTGCCAGCAGCTTAAAGGTGTGGGATAGCAATCAGCCCCAGCATTTT
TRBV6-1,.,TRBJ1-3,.,CASSDVTGVSGNTIYF,TGTGCCAGCAGTGATGTGACGGGGGTCTCTGGAAACACCATATATTTT
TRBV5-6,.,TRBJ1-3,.,CASSLASLHSGNTIYF,TGTGCCAGCAGCTTGGCCTCCCTCCACTCTGGAAACACCATATATTTT